Following are 29 T cell receptor beta chains from one sample sequenced in a study of blood T cell repertoires in COVID-19. TCRdb's copy holds only in-frame clones and misses some; the assay was immunoSEQ multiplex PCR. Of 35,000 to 50,000 clones detected, approximately 90% appear once; the ten largest clones hold about 7.7%. Sequenced: peripheral blood. All receptors derive from a man aged 60-69 years with active COVID-19.

The CDR3 coding sequence is TGTGCCAGCAGCTTGTTTCGGGGGGCCAACGTCCTGACTTTC. Protein sequence: CASSLFRGANVLTF. This chain joins TRBV5-6 and TRBJ2-6; D ambiguous. The CDR3 contains 14 residues. V was shortened by 1 base and J by 4 bases, with 6 bases between the two germline ends. Germline CDR1 reads SGHDT; CDR2 reads YYEEEE.

The chain combines TRBV5-6 with TRBJ1-1; D gene uncertain. This CDR3 spans 18 amino acids. Germline CDR1 reads SGHDT; CDR2 reads YYEEEE. Between the trimmed V and J ends, which lost 3 bases and 1 base, there was a span of 22 bases. This CDR3 is CASSYGGFLRYENTEAFF. In DNA, the CDR3 is TGTGCCAGCAGCTACGGCGGGTTTCTCCGATATGAGAACACTGAAGCTTTCTTT.

V is TRBV9 and J is TRBJ2-7; D is perhaps TRBD1 (5 bases). The CDR3 sequence is 14 residues long. Germline assignment: CDR1 SGDLS and CDR2 YYNGEE. V lost 3 bases and J lost 6, with 16 bases in between. The CDR3 here is CASSAQGFTGEQYF. The CDR3 DNA follows: TGTGCCAGCAGCGCTCAGGGCTTTACAGGCGAGCAGTACTTC. Full variable domain (outside the CDR3, taken from reference TRBV9 and TRBJ2-7): DSGVTQTPKHLITATGQRVTLRCSPRSGDLSVYWYQQSLDQGLQFLIQYYNGEERAKGNILERFSAQQFPDLHSELNLSSLELGDSALYFCASSAQGFTGEQYFGPGTRLTVT.

The rearrangement uses TRBV12-5 and TRBJ1-4; TRBD1 aligns across 11 bases. The CDR3 spans 17 residues. The J segment lost 6 bases and the V segment lost 1 base, leaving 7 bases of the junction unmatched. Germline CDR1 and CDR2: LGHNT and FRNRAP. In DNA, the CDR3 is TGTGCTAGTGGTTTGGCTATAGGGACAGGGGGAGATGAAAAACTGTTTTTT. Protein sequence: CASGLAIGTGGDEKLFF.

V gene TRBV19 combines with J gene TRBJ2-3; D is perhaps TRBD2 (6 bases). Between the trimmed V and J ends, which lost 7 bases and 0 bases, there was a span of 11 bases. Germline-derived CDR1 and CDR2 are LNHDA and SQIVND (reference sequence). CDR3 length: 14 residues. In nucleotides, the CDR3 is TGTGCCAGTAATCGTCGGGGGAGCACAGATACGCAGTATTTT. Its translation is CASNRRGSTDTQYF.

The rearrangement joins TRBV4-3 to TRBJ1-4; TRBD1 might be the D (5 bases). The CDR3 has 17 residues. V shed 3 bases and J shed 1 base, with 15 bases lying between them. Germline lookup yields CDR1 LGHNA and CDR2 YSLEER. CDR3 sequence reads: CASSQGVSGGTNEKLFF. The CDR3 DNA reads as TGCGCCAGCAGCCAGGGGGTTTCGGGGGGAACTAATGAAAAACTGTTTTTT.

This clone has more than one count but fewer than ten. The genes are TRBV7-8 and TRBJ2-7; a weak D match, TRBD2 (5 bases). This CDR3 contains 15 residues. Trimming stripped 7 bases from V and 0 bases from J, with 16 bases between. The V gene's germline CDR1 is SGHVS and CDR2 FQNEAQ. CDR3 region: CASKLGSGNSYEQYF. The CDR3 nucleotides are TGTGCCAGCAAACTGGGCAGCGGAAACTCCTACGAGCAGTACTTC.

This clone turned up a few times. The V call is TRBV5-1, the J call TRBJ2-3, with D unresolved. Germline V gene lookup returns CDR1 SGHRS and CDR2 YFSETQ. This CDR3 has 13 residues. V gave up 4 bases and J gave up 3 bases, with 9 bases separating them. DNA for the CDR3: TGCGCCAGCAGCGTTAGTTATACAGATACGCAGTATTTT. Amino acids: CASSVSYTDTQYF.

The V and J genes are TRBV30 and TRBJ1-3; TRBD1 matches at 7 bases. The CDR3 has 16 residues. Germline CDR1 GTSNPN, CDR2 SVGIG (reference sequence). V lost 4 bases, J lost 2 bases, and 11 bases stayed unmatched. The chain's CDR3 is CAWTRGQARAGNTIYF. CDR3 in DNA: TGTGCCTGGACCCGAGGACAGGCGAGGGCTGGAAACACCATATATTTT.

In this sample, this clone turned up a few times. V and J are TRBV7-9 and TRBJ1-2, with D uncertain. Per germline, CDR1 SEHNR and CDR2 FQNEAQ (reference sequence). V was pared by 0 bases and J by 7 bases, with 9 bases between. The CDR3 length is 13 residues. CDR3 sequence (DNA): TGTGCCAGCAGCTTAGCGTTCCGCGGTGGCTACACCTTC. This codes for CASSLAFRGGYTF.

CDR3 sequence reads: CASSNREKETQYF. DNA of the CDR3: TGTGCCAGCAGCAACCGGGAGAAAGAGACCCAGTACTTC. The V call is TRBV21-1, the J call TRBJ2-5; no check of the table's D call, TRBD2, against the DNA was made. TRBV21-1 is a documented pseudogene. The CDR3 covers 13 residues.

The J gene is TRBJ2-7, the V gene TRBV4-2, with 7 bases aligning to TRBD1. The V gene end was trimmed by 0 bases and the J gene end by 3 bases; junction bases not matched to a gene: 5. The CDR3 loop spans 15 amino acids. Germline V gives CDR1 LGHNA, CDR2 YNFKEQ. The CDR3 region is CASSQETGVFYEQYF. In nucleotides, the CDR3 is TGTGCCAGCAGCCAAGAAACAGGGGTGTTCTACGAGCAGTACTTC.

The chain joins TRBV12-3 or TRBV12-4 to TRBJ1-2, with D unresolved. The CDR3 has 12 amino acids. Trimming stripped 6 bases from V and 8 bases from J, with 13 bases between. DNA of the CDR3: TGTGCCAGCAGCCCCCCAGAGGAGGGCTACACCTTC. Amino acids: CASSPPEEGYTF.

The chain combines TRBV2 with TRBJ1-4, with 9 bases identical to TRBD1. Per the germline V gene, CDR1 is SNHLY and CDR2 is FYNNEI. J was trimmed by 10 bases and V by 5 bases; bases with no gene match: 8. The CDR3 length is 14 residues. In DNA form, the CDR3 reads TGTGCCAGCAGTCCGACAGGGGGTAGCGGAAAACTGTTTTTT. As protein: CASSPTGGSGKLFF.

The V gene is TRBV3-1 (or the pseudogene TRBV3-2), the J gene TRBJ2-5; D is uncertain. V lost 4 bases and J 0 bases, leaving 15 bases between the germline ends. Germline V CDR1 and CDR2: LGHDT, YNNKEL (reference sequence). This CDR3 has 16 amino acids. The chain's CDR3 is CASSPATAENQETQYF. The CDR3 region has the DNA TGTGCCAGCAGCCCCGCTACGGCGGAGAACCAAGAGACCCAGTACTTC.

This chain joins TRBV6-6 and TRBJ1-1; D possibly corresponds to TRBD1 (6 bases). CDR1 and CDR2 from the germline V gene are MNHNY and SVGAGI (reference sequence). V was pared by 6 bases and J by 4 bases, with 12 bases between. This CDR3 spans 13 amino acids. This chain's CDR3 is CASSRGSATEAFF. In nucleotides, the CDR3 is TGTGCCAGCAGCAGGGGCAGCGCCACTGAAGCTTTCTTT.

The CDR3 nucleotides read TGTGCCAGCAGCCCAATCCCGGGACAGTCCTACGAGCAGTACTTC. Amino acids: CASSPIPGQSYEQYF. V and J are TRBV5-4 and TRBJ2-7; 7 bases match TRBD1. CDR1 is SGHNT, CDR2 YYREEE, per germline (reference sequence). V shed 4 bases, J shed 1 base, and the junction held 8 bases outside the gene matches. CDR3 length: 15 amino acids.

The genes are TRBV3-1 (or the pseudogene TRBV3-2) and TRBJ2-2, with 11 positions matching TRBD2. Germline CDR1 LGHDT, CDR2 YNNKEL (reference sequence). This CDR3 has 17 residues. Trimming took 4 bases from V and 5 from J; bases not matched to a gene: 9. CDR3 bases: TGTGCCAGCAGCCCGGGGACTAGCGGAGGAGGGACCGGGGAGCTGTTTTTT. Translated: CASSPGTSGGGTGELFF.

The J gene is TRBJ1-3, the V gene TRBV19; D call uncertain. The germline gives CDR1 LNHDA, CDR2 SQIVND (reference sequence). The CDR3 is made up of 11 amino acids. V lost 9 bases, J lost 4 bases, and 7 bases lay in between. CDR3 bases: TGTGCCAGCAGAAGAGGAAACACCATATATTTT. Its translation: CASRRGNTIYF.

This chain connects TRBV4-1 to TRBJ2-1, with D possibly matching TRBD2 (6 bases). Trimming shortened V by 0 bases and J by 8 bases, and 11 bases separated the two germline ends. CDR3 length: 14 residues. The germline V gene has CDR1 MGHRA and CDR2 YSYEKL. DNA of the CDR3: TGCGCCAGCAGCCAAGAGGGACTGACATATGAGCAGTTCTTC. Its protein is CASSQEGLTYEQFF.

The chain links TRBV25-1 to TRBJ1-1, with D possibly matching TRBD1 (5 bases). Germline CDR1 and CDR2: MGHDK and SYGVNS. The CDR3 extends over 15 amino acids. V was trimmed by 3 bases and J by 4 bases, leaving 15 bases between them. Written as DNA, the CDR3 is TGTGCCAGCAGTGAGTCCCTTGTGGGGGGCACTGAAGCTTTCTTT. Translation gives CASSESLVGGTEAFF.

This clone occurred once. The chain recombines TRBV11-2 with TRBJ2-7, with D maybe TRBD2 (6 bases). V was cut by 1 base and J by 0 bases, with 13 bases left in between. The CDR3 runs to 16 residues. Germline values: CDR1 SGHAT, CDR2 FQNNGV. DNA of the CDR3: TGTGCCAGCAGCTTAGTGGTCCGGGGGAACTCCTACGAGCAGTACTTC. Residues: CASSLVVRGNSYEQYF.

The chain links TRBV27 to TRBJ2-3; D is unresolved. Germline V gene sequence: CDR1 MNHEY, CDR2 SMNVEV (reference sequence). The V end was cut by 6 bases, the J end by 2 bases, with 15 bases between. CDR3 size: 15 residues. CDR3 DNA: TGTGCCAGCAGGGATGGGCAGGCTATCACAGATACGCAGTATTTT. Residues: CASRDGQAITDTQYF.

CDR3 region: CSVDRAGGETQYF. The CDR3 nucleotides are TGCAGCGTTGACCGTGCAGGGGGAGAGACCCAGTACTTC. This chain links TRBV29-1 with TRBJ2-5; 7 nucleotides align to TRBD1. CDR1 is SQVTM and CDR2 is ANQGSEA in the germline V gene. V lost 3 bases, J lost 4 bases, and 5 bases stayed unmatched. The CDR3 consists of 13 residues.

This clone was picked up a small number of times. CDR3 in amino acids: CASSVGSSGGIEQYF. As DNA, the CDR3 is TGTGCCAGCAGCGTAGGGAGTAGCGGGGGAATTGAGCAGTACTTC. The V and J genes are TRBV9 and TRBJ2-7; 9 bases fit TRBD2. Germline trimming cut 0 bases from V and 7 bases from J; bases unmatched to any gene: 8. CDR3 size: 15 residues. The germline V gene has CDR1 SGDLS and CDR2 YYNGEE.

This clone was counted once. This sequence joins TRBV29-1 and TRBJ2-1; the match to TRBD2 covers 8 bases. V gave up 2 bases and J gave up 7 bases; unmatched junction bases: 4. Germline assignment: CDR1 SQVTM and CDR2 ANQGSEA. This CDR3 spans 13 amino acids. The CDR3 DNA reads TGCAGCGTTGAAAACGCGGGAGGAAATGAGCAGTTCTTC. Translation: CSVENAGGNEQFF.

The CDR3 spells CASRYGGGADTQYF. The CDR3 bases are TGTGCCAGCCGCTACGGCGGGGGCGCAGATACGCAGTATTTT. The V call is TRBV11-2, the J call TRBJ2-3; a weak D match, TRBD2 (7 bases). V was pared by 8 bases and J by 4 bases, with 16 bases between. CDR3 size: 14 residues. From germline, CDR1 is SGHAT and CDR2 FQNNGV. The complete variable domain, with remaining parts taken from reference TRBV11-2 and TRBJ2-3, reads EAGVAQSPRYKIIEKRQSVAFWCNPISGHATLYWYQQILGQGPKLLIQFQNNGVVDDSQLPKDRFSAERLKGVDSTLKIQPAKLEDSAVYLCASRYGGGADTQYFGPGTRLTVL.

This chain joins TRBV28 and TRBJ1-1, with a tentative D call TRBD1 (6 bases). Germline V gene data show CDR1 as MDHEN and CDR2 as SYDVKM. The CDR3 length is 14 residues. V was pared by 5 bases and J by 3 bases, with 13 bases between. This chain's CDR3 is CASSNDQGHTEAFF. CDR3 bases: TGTGCCAGCAGTAACGACCAGGGGCACACTGAAGCTTTCTTT.

The rearrangement links TRBV5-1 to TRBJ2-1; 8 bases match TRBD2. V lost 4 bases to trimming and J lost 7 bases; unmatched junction nucleotides: 10. The CDR3 runs 15 residues. Germline loops: CDR1 SGHRS, CDR2 YFSETQ. CDR3 bases: TGCGCCAGCAGCCCCGATAGCGGGAAGGGGAATGAGCAGTTCTTC. This sequence encodes CASSPDSGKGNEQFF. The whole variable domain, remainder taken from reference TRBV5-1 and TRBJ2-1, is KAGVTQTPRYLIKTRGQQVTLSCSPISGHRSVSWYQQTPGQGLQFLFEYFSETQRNKGNFPGRFSGRQFSNSRSEMNVSTLELGDSALYLCASSPDSGKGNEQFFGPGTRLTVL.